The next 18 T cell receptor beta chains were all read from a single sample in a study of cytomegalovirus exposure and HLA in healthy donors. TCRdb's copy holds only in-frame clones and misses some; the assay was immunoSEQ multiplex PCR. The sample records some 220,000 clones, about nine tenths being singletons. Sequencing used PBMCs. Receptors originate from a woman younger than 30 in good health and CMV-seronegative.

V gene TRBV6-6 combines with J gene TRBJ1-3; the D gene is possibly TRBD1 (6 bases). With 4 bases removed from V and 3 bases from J, the gap between germline ends came to 10 bases. CDR3 size: 14 residues. Germline values: CDR1 MNHNY, CDR2 SVGAGI (reference sequence). CDR3 amino acids: CASSSQGRGNTIYF. As DNA, the CDR3 is TGTGCCAGCAGTTCCCAGGGGCGTGGAAACACCATATATTTT.

On this clone: Other DNA sequences of this sample code for an identical CDR3. This chain connects TRBV6-5 to TRBJ1-5, with 11 bases fitting TRBD1. The ends lost 8 bases at V and 4 bases at J; junction bases unmatched: 1. The CDR3 runs 13 residues. Germline V gene data show CDR1 as MNHEY and CDR2 as SVGAGI. The DNA of the CDR3 is TGTGCCAGCGGACAGGGGGCGAATCAGCCCCAGCATTTT. Translating gives CASGQGANQPQHF.

This chain connects TRBV9 to TRBJ1-2; D call uncertain. This CDR3 region has 12 residues. V lost 2 bases to trimming and J lost 5 bases, with 7 bases between them. Germline CDR1 and CDR2: SGDLS and YYNGEE. The CDR3 loop is CASSVEGYGYTF. The CDR3 DNA reads TGTGCCAGCAGCGTGGAGGGATATGGCTACACCTTC.

A word on this clone: The same CDR3 can be traced to other DNA sequences in this sample. CDR3 bases: TGCGCCAGCAGCTTGGACAGGGCCTACGAGCAGTACTTC. Translated, it gives CASSLDRAYEQYF. The J gene is TRBJ2-7, the V gene TRBV5-1, with D tentatively TRBD1 (6 bases). Germline CDR1 reads SGHRS; CDR2 reads YFSETQ. The CDR3 sequence is 13 residues long. The V end was cut by 0 bases, the J end by 2 bases, with 6 bases between.

This chain links TRBV27 with TRBJ1-4; 7 bases fit TRBD1. Unmatched junction bases numbered 9, after V lost 0 bases and J lost 5 bases. The CDR3 contains 17 residues. The germline V gene has CDR1 MNHEY and CDR2 SMNVEV (reference sequence). The CDR3 coding sequence is TGTGCCAGCAGTTTATCAGGGAGCAGGGGGATAAATGAAAAACTGTTTTTT. Translating gives CASSLSGSRGINEKLFF.

This chain links TRBV19 with TRBJ2-3, with D possibly being TRBD1 (5 bases). CDR3 size: 15 residues. The ends were cut back, 3 bases at V and 3 bases at J, with 13 bases in the middle. Germline CDR1 is LNHDA and CDR2 is SQIVND (reference sequence). The CDR3 coding sequence is TGTGCCAGTAGTATCAGCAGGGTTTATACAGATACGCAGTATTTT. Its protein product is CASSISRVYTDTQYF.

The chain combines TRBV5-1 with TRBJ2-7; 9 nucleotides agree with TRBD1. With 2 bases clipped from V and 3 bases from J, the junction kept 6 bases outside the gene matches. Per the germline V gene, CDR1 is SGHRS and CDR2 is YFSETQ. This CDR3 spans 15 amino acids. The CDR3 DNA sequence: TGCGCCAGCAGCTTCTTAACGACAGGGGGCTACGAGCAGTACTTC. It codes for CASSFLTTGGYEQYF.

This chain connects TRBV27 to TRBJ2-1; possible D gene TRBD2, 7 bases. Deletions cut 7 bases from V and 4 bases from J, with 17 bases between. In germline, CDR1 is MNHEY, CDR2 SMNVEV (reference sequence). The CDR3 runs 15 residues. DNA for the CDR3: TGTGCCAGCACCCTAGGGGGGGCTAGGTACAATGAGCAGTTCTTC. Its protein product is CASTLGGARYNEQFF.

With respect to this clone: One end of the junction does not line up with germline, which may come from a read error. The V and J genes are TRBV29-1 and TRBJ2-5; 7 positions match TRBD1. This CDR3 is built from 15 residues. Germline CDR1 reads SQVTM; CDR2 reads ANQGSEA. The CDR3 loop reads CSVEGTVPSQETQYF. As DNA, the CDR3 is TGCAGCGTGGAAGGGACAGTACCATCCCAAGAGACCCAGTACTTC.

The rearrangement uses TRBV5-6 and TRBJ2-7; 8 bases line up with TRBD2. Germline assignment: CDR1 SGHDT and CDR2 YYEEEE. The CDR3 has 13 amino acids. Trimming took 4 bases from V and 4 from J; bases not matched to a gene: 4. CDR3 DNA sequence: TGTGCCAGCAGCCCCGGGGGGGTATACGAGCAGTACTTC. Translated: CASSPGGVYEQYF.

The J gene is TRBJ2-3, the V gene TRBV7-2, with 9 bases matching TRBD2. The CDR3 is 15 amino acids. CDR1 is SGHTA and CDR2 is FQGNSA in the germline V gene. The junction had 9 bases not matched to a gene; V was cut back by 5 bases and J by 6 bases. This chain's CDR3 is CASSTGRGGSDTQYF. In nucleotides, the CDR3 is TGTGCCAGCAGCACCGGGCGGGGGGGCAGTGATACGCAGTATTTT.

The rearrangement uses TRBV6-1 and TRBJ2-1; a weak D match, TRBD2 (7 bases). This CDR3 is 11 amino acids long. The ends were cut back, 3 bases at V and 12 bases at J, with 9 bases in the middle. Looked up from germline, CDR1 is MNHNS and CDR2 is SASEGT. CDR3 sequence reads: CASSERGGQFF. CDR3 in DNA: TGTGCCAGCAGTGAGAGGGGGGGGCAGTTCTTC.

The V and J genes are TRBV18 and TRBJ2-3; 10 nucleotides match TRBD2. There are 15 residues in the CDR3. Trimming removed 0 bases from V and 6 bases from J; junction bases left unmatched: 3. The germline V gene has CDR1 KGHSH and CDR2 LQKENI. CDR3 bases: TGTGCCAGCTCACCACCTTTTAGCGGGAGGGATACGCAGTATTTT. Translating gives CASSPPFSGRDTQYF.

V and J are TRBV4-2 and TRBJ2-7; D may be TRBD2 (6 bases). Germline CDR1 is LGHNA and CDR2 is YNFKEQ. The CDR3 runs to 15 residues. Between the trimmed V and J ends, which lost 1 base and 2 bases, there was a span of 12 bases. The CDR3, as DNA: TGTGCCAGCAGCCAAGTATCGGACTACACCTACGAGCAGTACTTC. Amino acids: CASSQVSDYTYEQYF.

This clone has a single count. The V and J genes are TRBV5-1 and TRBJ1-2; 7 nucleotides match TRBD1. Trimming removed 4 bases from V and 4 bases from J; junction bases left unmatched: 7. Germline assignment: CDR1 SGHRS and CDR2 YFSETQ. The CDR3 has 14 residues. The CDR3 DNA is TGCGCCAGCAGCAACGGGACAGCCCTCTATGGCTACACCTTC. This gives the protein CASSNGTALYGYTF.

The V and J genes are TRBV18 and TRBJ1-5; D gene unclear. The CDR3 length is 14 residues. Germline assignment: CDR1 KGHSH and CDR2 LQKENI. Trimming cost V 0 bases and J 5 bases, with 8 bases left between them. The CDR3 sequence is CASSPPGRYQPQHF. CDR3 DNA: TGTGCCAGCTCACCACCCGGGAGGTATCAGCCCCAGCATTTT. Supplemented by reference TRBV18 and TRBJ1-5, the full variable domain reads NAGVMQNPRHLVRRRGQEARLRCSPMKGHSHVYWYRQLPEEGLKFMVYLQKENIIDESGMPKERFSAEFPKEGPSILRIQQVVRGDSAAYFCASSPPGRYQPQHFGDGTRLSIL.

V gene TRBV19 combines with J gene TRBJ2-5, with 11 bases fitting TRBD1. CDR1 and CDR2 from the germline V gene are LNHDA and SQIVND (reference sequence). CDR3 length equals 14 residues. V lost 9 bases and J lost 2; bases outside the gene matches: 5. The CDR3 nucleotides read TGTGCCAGCACCGGGACAGGGGGTCAAGAGACCCAGTACTTC. It specifies CASTGTGGQETQYF.

The chain recombines TRBV11-3 with TRBJ2-7, with 9 bases identical to TRBD1. The germline V gene encodes CDR1 SGHNT and CDR2 YENEEA. J was trimmed by 2 bases and V by 6 bases; bases with no gene match: 8. The CDR3 spans 15 residues. In DNA, the CDR3 is TGTGCCAGCAGTACCGCCGGGACAGGGCCCTACGAGCAGTACTTC. Amino acid sequence: CASSTAGTGPYEQYF.